The rows below give T cell receptor beta chains drawn from one sample of a study of blood T cells in healthy people across ages. TCRdb itself ran the 5' RACE reads through MiXCR, one entry per CDR3 protein. The sample has approximately 800,000 distinct CDR3 sequences; more than 35% are singletons. Sequencing was done on a sample of blood. Receptors originate from an elderly man in good health. Each CDR3 is given with its conserved first and last residue. A D gene is named only where the DNA matches it firmly. Size is stated for part of the rows, as once, few or many counts, or as a class when the clone is expanded.

j_gene | d_gene | v_gene | abundance | CDR3nt | CDR3aa
TRBJ1-5 | NA | TRBV12-3/TRBV12-4 | few | TGTGCCAGCAGTAACCTCAGGGTCGGCCAGCCCCAGCATTTT | CASSNLRVGQPQHF
TRBJ2-7 | TRBD2 | TRBV7-9 | NA | TGTGCCAGCAGCTTAGCAGGGACTAGCGGGTCACACAATGAGCAGTACTTC | CASSLAGTSGSHNEQYF
TRBJ2-1 | TRBD2 | TRBV7-3 | few | TGTGCCAGCAGCTTACGGCTAGCGGCTAATGAGCAGTTCTTC | CASSLRLAANEQFF
TRBJ1-5 | NA | TRBV10-2 | NA | TGCGCCAGCAGTGAGGGTGATAGCAATCAGCCCCAGCATTTT | CASSEGDSNQPQHF
TRBJ2-7 | TRBD1 | TRBV5-1 | NA | TGCGCCAGCAGCTTGGTTCAACAGGGGCCCTACGAGCAGTACTTC | CASSLVQQGPYEQYF
TRBJ2-5 | NA | TRBV5-1 | NA | TGCGCCAGCAGGGTTTTCGTTGGAGAGACCCAGTACTTC | CASRVFVGETQYF
TRBJ2-7 | TRBD2 | TRBV6-6 | few | TGTGCCAGCAGTTACGCGGGGGACCGCTACGAGCAGTACTTC | CASSYAGDRYEQYF
TRBJ2-5 | NA | TRBV5-1 | many | TGCGCCAGCAGCTTGGCTGGGACTGTTCAAGAGACCCAGTACTTC | CASSLAGTVQETQYF
TRBJ2-1 | NA | TRBV4-2 | NA | TGTGCCAGCAGAATAGCGGATTACTCCTACAATGAGCAGTTCTTC | CASRIADYSYNEQFF
TRBJ2-1 | TRBD2 | TRBV2 | NA | TGTGCCAGCATGTGGCTAGCGGGAGTCTGGGAGCAGTTCTTC | CASMWLAGVWEQFF
TRBJ2-3 | TRBD2 | TRBV6-2/TRBV6-3 | NA | TGTGCCAGCAGTTACTCGGTGAGCGGGAGGGCCGGGTCCACAGATACGCAGTATTTT | CASSYSVSGRAGSTDTQYF
TRBJ2-1 | NA | TRBV29-1 | few | TGCAGCGTTGGGGGGACACTCTACAATGAGCAGTTCTTC | CSVGGTLYNEQFF
TRBJ2-7 | TRBD1 | TRBV7-3 | few | TGTGCCAGCAGCTCTCCTAGGACAGGCGAGCAGTACTTC | CASSSPRTGEQYF
TRBJ2-7 | TRBD1 | TRBV5-6 | many | TGTGCCAGCAGCCCTGACAGGGCGGACGAGCAGTACTTC | CASSPDRADEQYF
TRBJ2-1 | NA | TRBV20-1 | many | TGCAGTGCTATCCCGCCTAGCCTGTACAATGAGCAGTTCTTC | CSAIPPSLYNEQFF
TRBJ1-6 | TRBD1 | TRBV10-1 | NA | TGCGCCAGCAGTGAGACCCAGGGGGACTCACCCCTCCACTTT | CASSETQGDSPLHF
TRBJ2-5 | NA | TRBV7-2 | many | TGTGCCAGCAGTCCGCTTCGGGAGACCCAGTACTTC | CASSPLRETQYF
TRBJ2-6 | NA | TRBV3-1 | few | TGTGCCAGCAGCTTCCAAGGAGAGGCTGGGGCCAACGTCCTGACTTTC | CASSFQGEAGANVLTF
TRBJ2-7 | NA | TRBV7-2 | NA | TGTGCCAGCAGCTTAGCGGGGGGAGAGGGCTACGAGCAGTACTTC | CASSLAGGEGYEQYF
TRBJ2-7 | NA | TRBV28 | NA | TGTGCCAGCACTCCTGGGGGCTCCTACGAGCAGTACTTC | CASTPGGSYEQYF
TRBJ2-2 | TRBD2 | TRBV7-9 | NA | TGTGCCAGCAGCTTAGGGCTAGCGGGGGCCTCGAACACCGGGGAGCTGTTTTTT | CASSLGLAGASNTGELFF
TRBJ2-7 | NA | TRBV27 | NA | TGTGCCAGCAGTTTCCCGCCCCTTTACGAGCAGTACTTC | CASSFPPLYEQYF
TRBJ2-7 | NA | TRBV10-3 | NA | TGTGCCATCAGTGAGTCGGGCGGGTTCTACGAGCAGTACTTC | CAISESGGFYEQYF
TRBJ1-2 | TRBD1 | TRBV4-3 | NA | TGCGCCAGCAGCCAAGCAGAGGAGGCTTGGGACAGGGTAGACTATGGCTACACCTTC | CASSQAEEAWDRVDYGYTF
TRBJ1-2 | TRBD1 | TRBV20-1 | NA | TGCAGTGCTAGAGAACCGGGGACAGGGCTTCATGGCTACACCTTC | CSAREPGTGLHGYTF
TRBJ2-5 | TRBD2 | TRBV6-2/TRBV6-3 | NA | TGTGCCAGCAGCCACAAAATTCTAGCGGGAGTAATCAATGAGCAGTACTTC | CASSHKILAGVINEQYF
TRBJ2-2 | TRBD2 | TRBV6-6 | few | TGTGCCAGCAGTTACGCCGGGGACTACTTGAACACCGGGGAGCTGTTTTTT | CASSYAGDYLNTGELFF
TRBJ2-3 | NA | TRBV12-3/TRBV12-4 | NA | TGTGCCACCACCCGTCTAGATACGCAGTATTTT | CATTRLDTQYF
TRBJ2-3 | TRBD2 | TRBV15 | few | TGTGCCACCAGCAGAGATCGCATTAGCGGGCCTAGCACAGATACGCAGTATTTT | CATSRDRISGPSTDTQYF
TRBJ1-4 | TRBD1 | TRBV20-1 | NA | TGCAGTGCTGCGACAGGGGCAACTAATGAAAAACTGTTTTTT | CSAATGATNEKLFF
TRBJ2-3 | TRBD2 | TRBV12-3/TRBV12-4 | NA | TGTGCCAGCAGCTTAAGCGGGAGGTTAACAGATACGCAGTATTTT | CASSLSGRLTDTQYF
TRBJ2-5 | NA | TRBV7-9 | few | TGTGCCAGCAGCTCACAGGGTGGTTCGGGAGAGACCCAGTACTTC | CASSSQGGSGETQYF
TRBJ1-2 | NA | TRBV12-3/TRBV12-4 | once | TGTGCCAGCAGTTTTTTGTGGGGTTCGGGTAATAGGGGCTACACCTTC | CASSFLWGSGNRGYTF
TRBJ2-7 | TRBD1 | TRBV29-1 | few | TGCAGCGTTGGCCTGGGACAGGGGGTCTACGAGCAGTACTTC | CSVGLGQGVYEQYF
TRBJ2-1 | TRBD2 | TRBV19 | NA | TGTGCCAGTAGTATCGGGAGGGGGGGGTCGGATGAGCAGTTCTTC | CASSIGRGGSDEQFF
TRBJ2-7 | TRBD2 | TRBV11-2 | NA | TGTGCCAGCAGCTTCCTCGGGAGCGGGAGTTACGAGCAGTACTTC | CASSFLGSGSYEQYF
TRBJ2-1 | TRBD1 | TRBV12-3/TRBV12-4 | few | TGTGCCAGCAGTTTAGGACAGGGCCGTTTGGAGCAGTTCTTC | CASSLGQGRLEQFF
TRBJ2-1 | TRBD2 | TRBV5-4 | few | TGTGCCAGCAGCTGGGGGGGTCAGTACAATGAGCAGTTCTTC | CASSWGGQYNEQFF
TRBJ2-1 | TRBD2 | TRBV3-1 | NA | TGTGCCAGCAGCGACACCTCTAGCGGATCTTACAATGAGCAGTTCTTC | CASSDTSSGSYNEQFF
TRBJ2-5 | NA | TRBV11-2 | NA | TGTGCCAGCAGCTTAGAGAGGGGGAGCCTACGACAAGAGACCCAGTACTTC | CASSLERGSLRQETQYF
TRBJ1-1 | NA | TRBV4-1 | NA | TGCGCCAGCAGCCAAAGAGTACTCACTGAAGCTTTCTTT | CASSQRVLTEAFF